This TCR beta chain was recorded in a study of shared clonotypes between healthy human individuals. Overall study: The donor pool was made up of two women and three men aged 18 to 49.

Genomic DNA from each subset was divided evenly over several immunoSEQ plates. Assay used: immunoSEQ multiplex PCR; TCRdb lists only in-frame clones, some missing. The profile covers around 530,000 clones, with just over 75% appearing a single time and more than 10% taken by the ten largest. Germline V CDR1 and CDR2: WSHSY, SAAADI. The V end was cut by 5 bases, the J end by 4 bases, with 15 bases between. CDR3 size: 15 residues. The chain has TRBV10-2 and TRBJ2-1, with D maybe TRBD2 (6 bases). This receptor was obtained from a woman in her thirties or forties in good health. Some clones in this sample may be carry-over from other donors' samples. The sequenced sample was PBMCs. The CDR3 DNA reads as TGCGCCAGCAGTCGGGACTTAGATACTTACAATGAGCAGTTCTTC. It specifies CASSRDLDTYNEQFF.